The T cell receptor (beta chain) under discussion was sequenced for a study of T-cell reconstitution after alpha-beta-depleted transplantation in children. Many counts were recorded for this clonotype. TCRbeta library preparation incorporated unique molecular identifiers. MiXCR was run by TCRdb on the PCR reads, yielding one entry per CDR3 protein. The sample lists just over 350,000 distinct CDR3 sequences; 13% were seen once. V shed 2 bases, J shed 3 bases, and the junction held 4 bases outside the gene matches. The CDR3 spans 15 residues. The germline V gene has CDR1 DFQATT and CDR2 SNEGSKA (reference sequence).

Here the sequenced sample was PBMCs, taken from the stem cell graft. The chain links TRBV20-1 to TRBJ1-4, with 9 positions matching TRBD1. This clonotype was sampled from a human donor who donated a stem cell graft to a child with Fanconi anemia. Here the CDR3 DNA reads TGCAGTGCTAGAATCCGGACAGGGGCTAATGAAAAACTGTTTTTT. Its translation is CSARIRTGANEKLFF.